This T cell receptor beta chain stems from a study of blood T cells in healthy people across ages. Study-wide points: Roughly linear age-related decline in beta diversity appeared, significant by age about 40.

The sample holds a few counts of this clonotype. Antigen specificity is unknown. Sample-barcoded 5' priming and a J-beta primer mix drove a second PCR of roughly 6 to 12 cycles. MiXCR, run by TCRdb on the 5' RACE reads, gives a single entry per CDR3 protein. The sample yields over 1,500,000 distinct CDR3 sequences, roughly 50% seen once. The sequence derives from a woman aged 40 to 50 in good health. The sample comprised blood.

The CDR3 loop is CASSLAEIRHQFYGYTF. The CDR3 nucleotides read TGTGCCAGCAGCTTGGCCGAAATACGACACCAGTTCTATGGCTACACCTTC. The chain uses TRBV5-5 and TRBJ1-2; D is unresolved. The CDR3 runs to 17 residues. V lost 0 bases and J lost 4, with 19 bases in between. Germline loops: CDR1 SGHKS, CDR2 YYEKEE (reference sequence).